This T cell receptor (beta chain) originates from a study of T cell repertoires in cytomegalovirus infection. Background on the study: Public TCR beta signature analysis indicated the presence of both CMV infection and matching HLA type. Whole-study findings and limits: Frequencies of public TCR beta families were cumulated, and this identified carriers of CMV plus the relevant HLA. The ex vivo response showed dominance by HLA-C-restricted CMV-specific TCR beta clonotypes.

TCRdb reanalysed the reads using MiXCR and keeps one entry per CDR3 protein. The repertoire includes just under 500,000 distinct CDR3 sequences, more than 30% of them detected once, and around a sixth sits in the top ten. With respect to this clonotype: Its antigen is unknown.

CDR1 SQVTM and CDR2 ANQGSEA come from the germline V gene. This CDR3 has 14 residues. The J segment lost 0 bases and the V segment lost 4 bases, leaving 0 bases of the junction unmatched. The starting material was cultured PBMCs, obtained from culture after CMV antigen stimulation. The source of this sequence is a human donor in good health (CMV status not recorded). Some clones in this sample may be carry-over from other donors' samples. The chain has TRBV29-1 and TRBJ2-1; 10 bases map to TRBD2. This CDR3 is CSVASGSSYNEQFF. The CDR3 nucleotides are TGCAGCGTTGCTAGCGGGAGCTCCTACAATGAGCAGTTCTTC.